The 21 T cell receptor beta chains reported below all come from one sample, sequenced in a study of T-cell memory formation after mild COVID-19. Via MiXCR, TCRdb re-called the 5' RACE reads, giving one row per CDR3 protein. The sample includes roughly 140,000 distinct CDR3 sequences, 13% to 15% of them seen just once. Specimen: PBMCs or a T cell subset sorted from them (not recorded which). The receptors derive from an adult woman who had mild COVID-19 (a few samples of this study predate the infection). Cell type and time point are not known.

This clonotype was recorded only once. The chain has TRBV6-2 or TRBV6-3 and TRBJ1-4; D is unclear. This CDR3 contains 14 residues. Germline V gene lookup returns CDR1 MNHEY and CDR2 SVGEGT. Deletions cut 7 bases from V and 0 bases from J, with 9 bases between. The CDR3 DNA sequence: TGTGCCAGCACTCCGTTTGCAACTAATGAAAAACTGTTTTTT. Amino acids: CASTPFATNEKLFF.

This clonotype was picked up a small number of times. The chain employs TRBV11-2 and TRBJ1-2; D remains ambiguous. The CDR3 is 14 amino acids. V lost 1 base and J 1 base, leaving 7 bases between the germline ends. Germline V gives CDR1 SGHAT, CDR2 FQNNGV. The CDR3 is CASSLVADNYGYTF. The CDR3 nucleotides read TGTGCCAGCAGCTTAGTGGCGGATAACTATGGCTACACCTTC.

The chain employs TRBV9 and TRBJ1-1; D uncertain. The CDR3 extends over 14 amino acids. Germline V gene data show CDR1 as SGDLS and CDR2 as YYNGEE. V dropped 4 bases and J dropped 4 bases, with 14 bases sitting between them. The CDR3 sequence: CASSPSSGSTEAFF. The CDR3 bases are TGTGCCAGCAGCCCTTCGTCCGGGAGCACTGAAGCTTTCTTT.

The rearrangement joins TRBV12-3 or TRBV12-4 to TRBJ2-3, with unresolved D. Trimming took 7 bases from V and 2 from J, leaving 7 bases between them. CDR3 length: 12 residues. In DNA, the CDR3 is TGTGCCAGCATGGAACCCACAGATACGCAGTATTTT. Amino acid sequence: CASMEPTDTQYF.

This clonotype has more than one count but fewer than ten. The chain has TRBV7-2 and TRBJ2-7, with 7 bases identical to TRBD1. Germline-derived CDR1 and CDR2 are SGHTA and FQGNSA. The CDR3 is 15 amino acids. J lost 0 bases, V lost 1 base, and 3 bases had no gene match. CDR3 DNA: TGTGCCAGCAGCTTAGATCCAGGGGGCTCCTACGAGCAGTACTTC. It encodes CASSLDPGGSYEQYF.

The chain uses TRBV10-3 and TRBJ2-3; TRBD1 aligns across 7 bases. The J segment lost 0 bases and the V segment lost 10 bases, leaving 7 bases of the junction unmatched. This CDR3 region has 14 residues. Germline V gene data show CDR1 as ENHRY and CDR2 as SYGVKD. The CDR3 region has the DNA TGTGCCACCCGACAGGGCACTAGCACAGATACGCAGTATTTT. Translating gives CATRQGTSTDTQYF.

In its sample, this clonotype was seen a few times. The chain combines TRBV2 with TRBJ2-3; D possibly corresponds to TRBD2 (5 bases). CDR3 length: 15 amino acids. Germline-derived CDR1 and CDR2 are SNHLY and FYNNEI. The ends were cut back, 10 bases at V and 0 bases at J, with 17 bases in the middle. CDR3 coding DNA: TGTGCCACCCACCGGGGTGGAGCTAGCACAGATACGCAGTATTTT. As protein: CATHRGGASTDTQYF.

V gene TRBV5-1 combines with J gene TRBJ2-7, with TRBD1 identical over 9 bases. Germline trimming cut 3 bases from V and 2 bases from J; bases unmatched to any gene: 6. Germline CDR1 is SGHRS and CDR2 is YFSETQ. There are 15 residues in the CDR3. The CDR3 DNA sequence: TGCGCCAGCAGCTCGGGGACAGGGTGGACCTACGAGCAGTACTTC. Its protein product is CASSSGTGWTYEQYF.

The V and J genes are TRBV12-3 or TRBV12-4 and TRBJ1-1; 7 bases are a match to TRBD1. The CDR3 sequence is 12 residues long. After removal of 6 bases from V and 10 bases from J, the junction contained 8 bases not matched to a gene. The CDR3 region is CASSQDRSIAFF. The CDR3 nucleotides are TGTGCCAGCAGCCAGGACAGGAGTATAGCTTTCTTT.

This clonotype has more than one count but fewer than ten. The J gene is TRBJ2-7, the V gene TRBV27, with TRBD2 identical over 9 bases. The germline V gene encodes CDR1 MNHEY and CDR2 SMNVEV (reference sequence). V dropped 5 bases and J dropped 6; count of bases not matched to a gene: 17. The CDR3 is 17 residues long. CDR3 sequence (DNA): TGTGCCAGCAGTCGCGCGGGGACTAGCCCGCTTTTGGGCGAGCAGTACTTC. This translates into CASSRAGTSPLLGEQYF.

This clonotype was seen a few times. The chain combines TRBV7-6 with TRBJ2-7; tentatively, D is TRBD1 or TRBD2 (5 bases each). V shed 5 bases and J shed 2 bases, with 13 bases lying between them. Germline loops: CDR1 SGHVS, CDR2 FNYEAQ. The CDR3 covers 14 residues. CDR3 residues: CASSTGTVTYEQYF. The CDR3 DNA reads TGTGCCAGCAGCACCGGGACGGTAACCTACGAGCAGTACTTC.

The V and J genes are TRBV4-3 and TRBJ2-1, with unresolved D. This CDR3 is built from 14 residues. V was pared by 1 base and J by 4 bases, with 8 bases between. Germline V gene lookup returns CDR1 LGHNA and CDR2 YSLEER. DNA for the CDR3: TGCGCCAGCAGCCAAGGAAGAGGATACAATGAGCAGTTCTTC. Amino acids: CASSQGRGYNEQFF.

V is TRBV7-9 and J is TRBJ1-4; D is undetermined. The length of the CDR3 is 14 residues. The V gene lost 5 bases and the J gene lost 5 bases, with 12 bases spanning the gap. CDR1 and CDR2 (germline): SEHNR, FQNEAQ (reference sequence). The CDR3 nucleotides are TGTGCCAGCAGCCCCGCCAGGCGGAATGAAAAACTGTTTTTT. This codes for CASSPARRNEKLFF.

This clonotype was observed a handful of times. CDR3 sequence: CASSFGRIAEAFF. The CDR3 DNA follows: TGTGCCAGCAGCTTCGGGAGAATTGCTGAAGCTTTCTTT. This chain uses TRBV7-2 with TRBJ1-1; no definite D call. This CDR3 has 13 residues. Germline V lookup: CDR1 SGHTA, CDR2 FQGNSA. Trimming stripped 3 bases from V and 6 bases from J, with 11 bases between.

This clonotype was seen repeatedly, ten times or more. This CDR3 is CASSPGLNTEAFF. The CDR3 nucleotides read TGTGCCAGTAGTCCAGGATTGAACACTGAAGCTTTCTTT. The chain recombines TRBV19 with TRBJ1-1; no firm D call. Trimming removed 5 bases at V and 0 bases at J, with 7 bases between. Germline V gene data show CDR1 as LNHDA and CDR2 as SQIVND (reference sequence). The CDR3 is made up of 13 amino acids.

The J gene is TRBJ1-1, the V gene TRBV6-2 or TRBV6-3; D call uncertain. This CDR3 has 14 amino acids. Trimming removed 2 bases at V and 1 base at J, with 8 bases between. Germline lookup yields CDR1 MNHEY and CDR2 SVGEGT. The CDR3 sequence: CASSYTDRNTEAFF. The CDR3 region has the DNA TGTGCCAGCAGTTACACCGACCGGAACACTGAAGCTTTCTTT.

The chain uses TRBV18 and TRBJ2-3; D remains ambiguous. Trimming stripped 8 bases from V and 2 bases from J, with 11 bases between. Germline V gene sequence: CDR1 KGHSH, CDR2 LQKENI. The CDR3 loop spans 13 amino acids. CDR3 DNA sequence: TGTGCCAGCACGGATCCTTACACAGATACGCAGTATTTT. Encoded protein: CASTDPYTDTQYF.

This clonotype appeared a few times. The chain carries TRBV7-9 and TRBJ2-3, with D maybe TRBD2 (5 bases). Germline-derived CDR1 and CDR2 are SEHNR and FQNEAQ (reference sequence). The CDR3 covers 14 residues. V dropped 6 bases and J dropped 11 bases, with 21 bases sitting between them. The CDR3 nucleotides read TGTGCCAGCAGTCCCACACACACCGGGAACGGGCAGTATTTT. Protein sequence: CASSPTHTGNGQYF.

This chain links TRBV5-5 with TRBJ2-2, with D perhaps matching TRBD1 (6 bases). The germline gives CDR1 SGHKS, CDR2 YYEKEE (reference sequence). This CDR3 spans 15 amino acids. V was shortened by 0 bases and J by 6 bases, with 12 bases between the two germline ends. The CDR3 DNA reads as TGTGCCAGCAGCTTGGCTCCGGCAGGGGCCGGGGAGCTGTTTTTT. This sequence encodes CASSLAPAGAGELFF.

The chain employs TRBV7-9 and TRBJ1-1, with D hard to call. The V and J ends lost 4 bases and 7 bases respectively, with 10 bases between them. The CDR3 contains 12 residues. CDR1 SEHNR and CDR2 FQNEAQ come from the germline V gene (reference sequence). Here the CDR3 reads CASSSQGNEAFF. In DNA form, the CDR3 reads TGTGCCAGCAGCTCCCAAGGGAATGAAGCTTTCTTT.

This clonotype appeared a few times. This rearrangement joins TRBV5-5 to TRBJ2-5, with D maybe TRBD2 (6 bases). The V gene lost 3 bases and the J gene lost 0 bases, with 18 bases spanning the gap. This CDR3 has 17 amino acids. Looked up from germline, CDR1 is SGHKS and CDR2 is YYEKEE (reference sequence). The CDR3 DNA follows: TGTGCCAGCAGCTCCCACAGGACTACCGAGTACCAAGAGACCCAGTACTTC. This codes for CASSSHRTTEYQETQYF.